A single sample is the source of the 30 T cell receptor beta chains below, sequenced in a study of cytotoxic CD8 clonotypes in ibrutinib-treated CLL. Sequencing was performed with immunoSEQ multiplex PCR; in TCRdb, only in-frame clones are kept and a portion is missing. The table has almost 250,000 clones, 60% to 75% seen once. The sequencing here drew on PBMCs, taken after 24 months of ibrutinib treatment. The source of these receptors is a human donor with chronic lymphocytic leukemia.

The chain recombines TRBV28 with TRBJ1-4; D is ambiguous. There are 10 residues in the CDR3. Per germline, CDR1 MDHEN and CDR2 SYDVKM. V lost 6 bases and J 8 bases, leaving 4 bases between the germline ends. Here the CDR3 reads CASRQEKLFF. As DNA, the CDR3 is TGTGCCAGCAGGCAGGAAAAACTGTTTTTT.

The V gene is TRBV19, the J gene TRBJ2-7; TRBD1 aligns across 9 bases. Germline trimming cut 4 bases from V and 3 bases from J; bases unmatched to any gene: 4. The CDR3 is 14 amino acids. CDR1 and CDR2 (germline): LNHDA, SQIVND (reference sequence). CDR3 coding DNA: TGTGCCAGTAGTACGGGACAGGGTCGCTACGAGCAGTACTTC. It encodes CASSTGQGRYEQYF.

The rearrangement links TRBV2 to TRBJ2-7, with D possibly TRBD1 on 6 matching bases. V lost 6 bases, J lost 0 bases, and 12 bases lay in between. Germline loops: CDR1 SNHLY, CDR2 FYNNEI. CDR3 size: 14 residues. DNA of the CDR3: TGTGCCAGCAGCGCGGACAGTTTCTCCTACGAGCAGTACTTC. Protein product: CASSADSFSYEQYF.

This clone was counted a single time. The gene calls are TRBV6-1 and TRBJ2-7, with D unclear. This CDR3 spans 12 amino acids. Trimming stripped 5 bases from V and 10 bases from J, with 15 bases between. Germline-derived CDR1 and CDR2 are MNHNS and SASEGT. Here the CDR3 reads CASSPLWSEQYF. CDR3 bases: TGTGCCAGCAGTCCATTATGGAGTGAACAGTACTTC.

The rearrangement uses TRBV6-5 and TRBJ2-7; D not resolved. Trimming shortened V by 6 bases and J by 10 bases, and 16 bases separated the two germline ends. Germline V lookup: CDR1 MNHEY, CDR2 SVGAGI. This CDR3 comprises 12 residues. The CDR3 sequence is CASSWIGGSQYF. DNA of the CDR3: TGTGCCAGCAGCTGGATTGGTGGGTCCCAGTACTTC.

On this clone itself: At the DNA level, this CDR3 is encoded by other sequences in the same sample as well. The chain is built from TRBV6-5 and TRBJ2-1; D is unclear. The CDR3 sequence is 11 residues long. V was trimmed by 1 base and J by 7 bases, leaving 2 bases between them. Germline values: CDR1 MNHEY, CDR2 SVGAGI. DNA for the CDR3: TGTGCCAGCAGTTACTTAAATGAGCAGTTCTTC. Amino acids: CASSYLNEQFF.

The chain uses TRBV2 and TRBJ2-1; D is possibly TRBD2 (5 bases). V was trimmed by 0 bases and J by 0 bases, leaving 6 bases between them. The germline V gene has CDR1 SNHLY and CDR2 FYNNEI. There are 15 residues in the CDR3. This CDR3 is CASSEAAVSYNEQFF. The CDR3 coding sequence is TGTGCCAGCAGTGAAGCAGCGGTCTCCTACAATGAGCAGTTCTTC.

CDR3: CASILSGSSYNEQFF. In nucleotides, the CDR3 is TGTGCCAGCATCCTTAGCGGAAGCTCCTACAATGAGCAGTTCTTC. The J gene is TRBJ2-1, the V gene TRBV28, with D possibly matching TRBD2 (6 bases). Trimming stripped 7 bases from V and 0 bases from J, with 13 bases between. This CDR3 is built from 15 residues. Germline V lookup: CDR1 MDHEN, CDR2 SYDVKM.

The J gene is TRBJ2-2, the V gene TRBV27, with TRBD2 matching over 11 bases. This CDR3 has 16 amino acids. The germline V gene has CDR1 MNHEY and CDR2 SMNVEV (reference sequence). After removal of 6 bases from V and 5 bases from J, the junction contained 8 bases not matched to a gene. This CDR3 is CASRGRSGRGTGELFF. DNA for the CDR3: TGTGCCAGCAGAGGTCGTAGCGGGAGGGGTACCGGGGAGCTGTTTTTT.

This chain uses TRBV7-2 with TRBJ2-2; 12 bases match TRBD1. CDR3 length: 17 amino acids. Germline assignment: CDR1 SGHTA and CDR2 FQGNSA. The V segment lost 1 base and the J segment 7 bases; nucleotides outside the gene matches: 7. CDR3 protein: CASSLVGTGGAGGELFF. For the CDR3, the DNA is TGTGCCAGCAGCTTAGTTGGGACAGGGGGCGCGGGCGGGGAGCTGTTTTTT.

With regard to this clone: Other DNA sequences in the sample encode the same CDR3. CDR3 sequence: CASSLGTEAFF. CDR3 DNA sequence: TGTGCCAGCAGCTTAGGGACTGAAGCTTTCTTT. This sequence joins TRBV7-3 and TRBJ1-1; unclear D gene. V was clipped by 2 bases and J by 5 bases, with 3 bases between them. Germline CDR1 SGHTA, CDR2 FQGTGA. The CDR3 runs 11 residues.

This chain links TRBV18 with TRBJ1-3; D call uncertain. The CDR3 is made up of 17 amino acids. V shed 2 bases and J shed 0 bases, with 14 bases lying between them. Looked up from germline, CDR1 is KGHSH and CDR2 is LQKENI. CDR3 sequence reads: CASSPDGPSSSGNTIYF. CDR3 sequence (DNA): TGTGCCAGCTCACCAGACGGACCCAGTAGCTCTGGAAACACCATATATTTT.

Note on this clone: Other DNA sequences in the sample encode the same CDR3. The chain combines TRBV30 with TRBJ2-1; tentative D call: TRBD2 (6 bases). V was shortened by 3 bases and J by 0 bases, with 6 bases between the two germline ends. Germline assignment: CDR1 GTSNPN and CDR2 SVGIG (reference sequence). The CDR3 totals 13 residues. CDR3 nucleotides: TGTGCCTGGAGCGGGAGCTCCTACAATGAGCAGTTCTTC. Translated, it gives CAWSGSSYNEQFF. Combining the CDR3 with reference TRBV30 and TRBJ2-1 gives the whole variable domain SQTIHQWPATLVQPVGSPLSLECTVEGTSNPNLYWYRQAAGRGLQLLFYSVGIGQISSEVPQNLSASRPQDRQFILSSKKLLLSDSGFYLCAWSGSSYNEQFFGPGTRLTVL.

The J gene is TRBJ1-5, the V gene TRBV2; no reliable D call. The V and J ends lost 4 bases and 5 bases respectively, with 15 bases between them. The CDR3 has 15 residues. Germline V lookup: CDR1 SNHLY, CDR2 FYNNEI. CDR3: CASSGWLNFHQPQHF. The CDR3 region has the DNA TGTGCCAGCAGTGGGTGGCTAAATTTCCATCAGCCCCAGCATTTT.

There are a few counts of this clone. The chain uses TRBV19 and TRBJ2-1, with D unresolved. V lost 3 bases to trimming and J lost 5 bases, with 11 bases between them. The CDR3 extends over 14 amino acids. Germline V CDR1 and CDR2: LNHDA, SQIVND (reference sequence). CDR3 amino acids: CASSMTTANNEQFF. The CDR3 bases are TGTGCCAGTAGTATGACCACAGCTAACAATGAGCAGTTCTTC.

Comment on this clone: Other DNA sequences in the same sample also yield this CDR3. The CDR3 loop is CASSSSYEQYF. CDR3 DNA sequence: TGTGCCAGCAGTAGCTCCTACGAGCAGTACTTC. The chain joins TRBV27 to TRBJ2-7; no reliable D call. The CDR3 totals 11 residues. Trimming cost V 5 bases and J 0 bases, with 2 bases left between them. The germline CDR1 and CDR2 sequences are MNHEY and SMNVEV (reference sequence).

This chain uses TRBV9 with TRBJ2-6; D remains ambiguous. Deletions cut 3 bases from V and 0 bases from J, with 10 bases between. This CDR3 is 16 amino acids long. Germline CDR1 reads SGDLS; CDR2 reads YYNGEE. The CDR3 protein is CASSARGDSGANVLTF. CDR3 nucleotides: TGTGCCAGCAGCGCCCGAGGTGACTCTGGGGCCAACGTCCTGACTTTC.

A single count supports this clone. The chain uses TRBV19 and TRBJ2-2; 10 bases match TRBD2. The germline V gene has CDR1 LNHDA and CDR2 SQIVND (reference sequence). The trim removed 2 bases at V and 3 bases at J, leaving 9 bases unmatched. CDR3 length: 18 residues. In nucleotides, the CDR3 is TGTGCCAGTAGTATAAGCCTAGCGGGAGTTAGTCACACCGGGGAGCTGTTTTTT. Residues: CASSISLAGVSHTGELFF.

The table lists this clone with a count of one. The chain links TRBV18 to TRBJ2-1, with 11 bases lining up with TRBD1. Per germline, CDR1 KGHSH and CDR2 LQKENI. J gave up 3 bases and V 3 bases, and 7 bases lay outside the gene matches. This CDR3 is built from 17 residues. The CDR3 is CASSPVPGQGGYNEQFF. The CDR3 DNA reads TGTGCCAGCTCACCCGTCCCGGGACAGGGGGGCTACAATGAGCAGTTCTTC.

V gene TRBV5-1 combines with J gene TRBJ2-6; TRBD2 matches 12 bases. This CDR3 region has 18 residues. J was trimmed by 3 bases and V by 2 bases; bases with no gene match: 6. CDR1 SGHRS and CDR2 YFSETQ come from the germline V gene. This CDR3 reads CASSFWTSGNFGANVLTF. CDR3 bases: TGCGCCAGCAGCTTCTGGACTAGCGGGAACTTTGGGGCCAACGTCCTGACTTTC.

The table lists this clone with a count of one. One junction end does not reproduce the germline sequence, and a read error may be involved. The genes are TRBV29-1 and TRBJ2-1, with TRBD2 matching over 9 bases. CDR1 is SQVTM and CDR2 is ANQGSEA in the germline V gene. The CDR3 length is 12 residues. Here the CDR3 DNA reads TGCAGCGCCGAGCCTAGCGGGGTAGACCAGGTCTTC. Translating it yields CSAEPSGVDQVF.

This chain uses TRBV11-2 with TRBJ2-1, with TRBD2 matching over 9 bases. V was clipped by 4 bases and J by 8 bases; unmatched bases: 3. This CDR3 comprises 13 residues. CDR1 and CDR2 from the germline V gene are SGHAT and FQNNGV. The CDR3 sequence: CASSSTSGYEQFF. CDR3 sequence (DNA): TGTGCCAGCAGCTCGACTAGCGGCTATGAGCAGTTCTTC.

This chain joins TRBV7-9 and TRBJ2-7; no clear D. CDR1 is SEHNR and CDR2 is FQNEAQ in the germline V gene (reference sequence). Trimming pared 4 bases from V and 3 bases from J, leaving 10 bases between. This CDR3 comprises 13 residues. CDR3 amino acids: CASSSALGYEQYF. Here the CDR3 DNA reads TGTGCCAGCAGCTCCGCGCTTGGCTACGAGCAGTACTTC.

The chain is built from TRBV10-3 and TRBJ2-7; TRBD1 or TRBD2 may be the D gene (5 bases each). The CDR3 runs 12 residues. Per germline, CDR1 ENHRY and CDR2 SYGVKD. Trimming cost V 11 bases and J 2 bases, with 13 bases left between them. The CDR3 is CAARDDPYEQYF. The CDR3 DNA is TGTGCCGCACGGGACGACCCCTACGAGCAGTACTTC.

This clone has only a few counts. The gene calls are TRBV7-9 and TRBJ2-1; TRBD2 aligns across 14 bases. The trim removed 3 bases at V and 9 bases at J, leaving 4 bases unmatched. Germline CDR1 is SEHNR and CDR2 is FQNEAQ (reference sequence). This CDR3 is 15 amino acids long. This CDR3 reads CASSLGLAGVGEQFF. The CDR3 bases are TGTGCCAGCAGCTTGGGACTAGCGGGAGTTGGTGAGCAGTTCTTC. Together with reference TRBV7-9 and TRBJ2-1, the CDR3 gives the full variable domain: DTGVSQNPRHKITKRGQNVTFRCDPISEHNRLYWYRQTLGQGPEFLTYFQNEAQLEKSRLLSDRFSAERPKGSFSTLEIQRTEQGDSAMYLCASSLGLAGVGEQFFGPGTRLTVL.

The V call is TRBV18, the J call TRBJ2-7; 7 bases are a match to TRBD1. V gave up 6 bases and J gave up 6 bases; unmatched junction bases: 11. This CDR3 contains 14 residues. Germline CDR1 and CDR2: KGHSH and LQKENI. The chain's CDR3 is CASSQQTGSIEQYF. CDR3 nucleotide sequence: TGTGCCAGCTCTCAACAGACAGGGTCCATCGAGCAGTACTTC.

This clone was seen a handful of times. The chain couples TRBV5-4 to TRBJ1-4; no reliable D call. This CDR3 spans 13 amino acids. Trimming removed 0 bases at V and 5 bases at J, with 5 bases between. The V gene's germline CDR1 is SGHNT and CDR2 YYREEE (reference sequence). CDR3 in DNA: TGTGCCAGCAGCTTGGTCGCAAATGAAAAACTGTTTTTT. As protein: CASSLVANEKLFF. The variable domain in full, with the rest retrieved from reference TRBV5-4 and TRBJ1-4, is ETGVTQSPTHLIKTRGQQVTLRCSSQSGHNTVSWYQQALGQGPQFIFQYYREEENGRGNFPPRFSGLQFPNYSSELNVNALELDDSALYLCASSLVANEKLFFGSGTQLSVL.

The J gene is TRBJ2-3, the V gene TRBV6-5; no clear D gene. The V end was cut by 6 bases, the J end by 8 bases, with 12 bases between. Germline V gene lookup returns CDR1 MNHEY and CDR2 SVGAGI. The CDR3 contains 12 residues. CDR3 in DNA: TGTGCCAGCAGGAACCCAACGGGTACGCAGTATTTT. This gives the protein CASRNPTGTQYF.

V usage is TRBV4-2 and J usage is TRBJ2-7; 9 bases fit TRBD2. Germline V gene lookup returns CDR1 LGHNA and CDR2 YNFKEQ. Losses at the gene ends were 0 bases for V and 2 bases for J; bases not matched to a gene: 5. This CDR3 has 16 amino acids. CDR3 DNA sequence: TGTGCCAGCAGCCAAGAACCGACTAGCGGACCCTACGAGCAGTACTTC. Amino acid sequence: CASSQEPTSGPYEQYF.

The chain combines TRBV6-5 with TRBJ1-2, with D possibly being TRBD1 (5 bases). Germline V gene data show CDR1 as MNHEY and CDR2 as SVGAGI. CDR3 size: 14 residues. The V end was cut by 6 bases, the J end by 2 bases, with 13 bases between. The CDR3 DNA sequence: TGTGCCAGCAGGCATCAGGGTCCCAACTATGGCTACACCTTC. This encodes CASRHQGPNYGYTF.